A selection of T cell receptor beta chains follows, all from one sample in a study of human T cells and chemical hapten exposure. TCRdb fed the RACE reads into MiXCR, producing one record per CDR3 protein. The data hold 25,000 to 35,000 distinct CDR3 sequences, with almost 6% observed a single time. This sample comprised whole blood, obtained in connection with sensitization to the hapten diphenylcyclopropenone (DPC). Every receptor here comes from a man aged 25 to 40 with alopecia areata. Some clones in this sample may be carry-over from other donors' samples. The CDR3 runs from the conserved cysteine through the conserved F or W. The D gene is left open where the match is weak. Clone size is stated in some rows and not others, as once, few, many or a class when expanded.

V: TRBV20-1
D: TRBD1
J: TRBJ2-7
size: many
DNA: TGCAGTGCTATCGGGACAGACGGCAACTACGAGCAGTACTTC
CDR3: CSAIGTDGNYEQYF

V: TRBV18
D: .
J: TRBJ2-5
size: many
DNA: TGTGCCAGCTCACCACCGACGCGGGAGACCCAGTACTTC
CDR3: CASSPPTRETQYF

V: TRBV19
D: .
J: TRBJ2-1
size: .
DNA: TGTGCCAGTACCCCGAGGGACTACAATGAGCAGTTCTTC
CDR3: CASTPRDYNEQFF

V: TRBV6-5
D: .
J: TRBJ2-7
size: many
DNA: TGTGCCAGCAGTTCGCCCGGGCAGGGATGGAGTTACGAGCAGTACTTC
CDR3: CASSSPGQGWSYEQYF

V: TRBV12-3/TRBV12-4
D: TRBD1
J: TRBJ2-2
size: many
DNA: TGTGCCAGCAGTTCCCGGAGCAGTTCCCGGACAGGGAAGGACACCGGGGAGCTGGAGCTGTTTTTT
CDR3: CASSSRSSSRTGKDTGELELFF

V: TRBV3-1
D: .
J: TRBJ1-5
size: many
DNA: TGTGCCAGCAGCCAAGATACGAGCAATCAGCCCCAGCATTTT
CDR3: CASSQDTSNQPQHF

V: TRBV2
D: TRBD2
J: TRBJ2-1
size: medium-sized
DNA: TGTGCCAGCAGTACCGGGCCCTACCCTCCCCTAGCGGGTCCCAATGAGCAGTTCTTC
CDR3: CASSTGPYPPLAGPNEQFF

V: TRBV27
D: TRBD2
J: TRBJ2-3
size: many
DNA: TGTGCCAGCACCCCGACCGGACTAGCGGGAGTGGAAGATACGCAGTATTTT
CDR3: CASTPTGLAGVEDTQYF

V: TRBV7-6
D: .
J: TRBJ1-1
size: many
DNA: TGTGCCAGCAGCTTACCAGGGGAATTCACTGAAGCTTTCTTT
CDR3: CASSLPGEFTEAFF

V: TRBV3-1
D: .
J: TRBJ1-5
size: many
DNA: TGTGCCAGCAGCCCCAGCGGGGGGCTGGGCCAGCCCCAGCATTTT
CDR3: CASSPSGGLGQPQHF

V: TRBV6-1
D: .
J: TRBJ2-3
size: many
DNA: TGTGCCAGCAGTGAAGCAGTCAGCTTCACAGATACGCAGTATTTT
CDR3: CASSEAVSFTDTQYF

V: TRBV20-1
D: .
J: TRBJ1-1
size: many
DNA: TGCAGTGCCCTGGGACGGATCAACACTGAAGCTTTCTTT
CDR3: CSALGRINTEAFF

V: TRBV3-1
D: TRBD2
J: TRBJ2-4
size: many
DNA: TGTGCCAGCAGCTCCAAAAGACTAGCAGGAAAAAACATTCAGTACTTC
CDR3: CASSSKRLAGKNIQYF

V: TRBV7-2
D: TRBD1
J: TRBJ1-1
size: many
DNA: TGTGCCAGCAGCTTAGGTCCTTCGTTGGGGGACAGTTTAAACACTGAAGCTTTCTTT
CDR3: CASSLGPSLGDSLNTEAFF

V: TRBV7-9
D: .
J: TRBJ2-2
size: many
DNA: TGTGCCAGCAGCCCGGGTTGGGGGTCGAACACCGGGGAGCTGTTTTTT
CDR3: CASSPGWGSNTGELFF

V: TRBV30
D: .
J: TRBJ2-1
size: many
DNA: TGTGCCTGGACCTTCTCCAGCTACAATGAGCAGTTCTTC
CDR3: CAWTFSSYNEQFF

V: TRBV12-3/TRBV12-4
D: TRBD2
J: TRBJ2-7
size: many
DNA: TGTGCCAGCAGTCTTCTAGCGGGGGGGCGCTACGAGCAGTACTTC
CDR3: CASSLLAGGRYEQYF

V: TRBV12-3/TRBV12-4
D: .
J: TRBJ1-2
size: many
DNA: TGTGCCAGCAGCGCCCGGATGGTACGGCATGGCTACACCTTC
CDR3: CASSARMVRHGYTF

V: TRBV7-6
D: TRBD2
J: TRBJ2-3
size: .
DNA: TGTGCCAGCAGCTTATTCTTAGCGGGAGGGGTAGATACGCAGTATTTT
CDR3: CASSLFLAGGVDTQYF

V: TRBV29-1
D: TRBD1
J: TRBJ1-2
size: many
DNA: TGCAGCGCTGCACACAGGGGGGGCTATGGCTACACCTTC
CDR3: CSAAHRGGYGYTF

V: TRBV29-1
D: TRBD1
J: TRBJ1-4
size: many
DNA: TGCAGCGTACCTACAGGGGGGGGAAATGAAAAACTGTTTTTT
CDR3: CSVPTGGGNEKLFF

V: TRBV15
D: .
J: TRBJ1-5
size: many
DNA: TGTGCCACCAGCAGAGATAGAGGGCCTAATCAGCCCCAGCATTTT
CDR3: CATSRDRGPNQPQHF

V: TRBV2
D: .
J: TRBJ2-1
size: many
DNA: TGTGCCAGCAGGAAGACAGTATACAATGAGCAGTTCTTC
CDR3: CASRKTVYNEQFF

V: TRBV7-2
D: .
J: TRBJ1-1
size: .
DNA: TGTGCCAGCAGCTTATCGGGGTTAGAAGCTTCCTTT
CDR3: CASSLSGLEASF

V: TRBV6-2/TRBV6-3
D: TRBD1
J: TRBJ1-2
size: many
DNA: TGTGCCAGCAGTTACGTCTTGGGACAGAACTATGGCTACACCTTC
CDR3: CASSYVLGQNYGYTF

V: TRBV2
D: .
J: TRBJ1-2
size: many
DNA: TGTGCCAGCAGTCGTCAGGGTCCTAACTATGGCTACACCTTC
CDR3: CASSRQGPNYGYTF

V: TRBV10-3
D: TRBD1
J: TRBJ2-7
size: many
DNA: TGTGCCATCAGTACGGACAGGCTTAGTACCGAGCAGTACTTC
CDR3: CAISTDRLSTEQYF

V: TRBV7-3
D: .
J: TRBJ2-2
size: few
DNA: TGTGTCAGCAGCTTGGGGGCCGGGGAGCTGTTTTTT
CDR3: CVSSLGAGELFF

V: TRBV19
D: .
J: TRBJ1-2
size: many
DNA: TGTGCCAGTAGTATAGAACAGGGCTATGGCTACACCTTC
CDR3: CASSIEQGYGYTF

V: TRBV24-1
D: .
J: TRBJ2-3
size: many
DNA: TGTGCCACCAGTGACCCCGGGGGATCGGATACGCAGTATTTT
CDR3: CATSDPGGSDTQYF

V: TRBV29-1
D: .
J: TRBJ1-1
size: medium-sized
DNA: TGCAGCGTTGAACCGGGGCGCACTGAAGCTTTCTTT
CDR3: CSVEPGRTEAFF

V: TRBV13
D: TRBD1
J: TRBJ1-1
size: many
DNA: TGTGCCAGCAGCTTGGGGACAGGTCAGAACACTGAAGCTTTCTTT
CDR3: CASSLGTGQNTEAFF

V: TRBV7-2
D: .
J: TRBJ1-5
size: many
DNA: TGTGCCAGCAGCTTGGGGGAGGGTCAGCCCCAGCATTTT
CDR3: CASSLGEGQPQHF

V: TRBV24-1
D: .
J: TRBJ2-2
size: .
DNA: TGTGCCACCAAGAGTGTCGGAAACGCCGGGGAGCTGTTTTTT
CDR3: CATKSVGNAGELFF

V: TRBV11-3
D: TRBD2
J: TRBJ2-7
size: many
DNA: TGTGCCAGCAGCTCCGGACTAGCGGGAGACTACGAGCAGTACTTC
CDR3: CASSSGLAGDYEQYF

V: TRBV11-2
D: TRBD1
J: TRBJ1-2
size: many
DNA: TGTGCCAGCAGCCGGGACAGAAACTATGGCTACACCTTC
CDR3: CASSRDRNYGYTF

V: TRBV6-6
D: .
J: TRBJ2-1
size: many
DNA: TGTGCCAGTAGTGGCTCCTACAATGAGCAGTTCTTC
CDR3: CASSGSYNEQFF

V: TRBV30
D: TRBD1
J: TRBJ2-1
size: many
DNA: TGTGCCTGGCGCCGGGACAGGGATACTGGTGAGCAGTTCTTC
CDR3: CAWRRDRDTGEQFF

V: TRBV6-2/TRBV6-3
D: .
J: TRBJ1-1
size: many
DNA: TGTGCCAGCAGTGGAAGTTACACTGAAGCTTTCTTT
CDR3: CASSGSYTEAFF

V: TRBV27
D: TRBD1
J: TRBJ2-1
size: .
DNA: TGTGCCAGCAGTTCCCGGGACAGATCCTACAATGAGCAGTTCTTC
CDR3: CASSSRDRSYNEQFF